One sample yielded the 9 T cell receptor beta chains listed below, sequenced in a study of cytomegalovirus exposure and HLA in healthy donors. The PCR employed 60 Vbeta primers together with 13 Jbeta primers. Using immunoSEQ multiplex PCR, the repertoire was profiled, and TCRdb retains in-frame clones only, with some absent. This table holds about 140,000 clones, roughly 80% found once. The sequencing input was PBMCs. These TCRs come from a man aged 35-49 years in good health and CMV-seronegative.

A few counts support this clone. The rearrangement joins TRBV29-1 to TRBJ1-2; D remains ambiguous. V was shortened by 4 bases and J by 4 bases, with 13 bases between the two germline ends. The CDR3 sequence is 13 residues long. Germline lookup yields CDR1 SQVTM and CDR2 ANQGSEA. The CDR3 coding sequence is TGCAGCGTTGTTCAAACAGATCCCTATGGCTACACCTTC. This translates into CSVVQTDPYGYTF.

The chain combines TRBV4-2 with TRBJ1-1; TRBD1 is a possible D gene (6 bases). Germline V CDR1 and CDR2: LGHNA, YNFKEQ. The CDR3 has 17 residues. V was trimmed by 2 bases and J by 2 bases, leaving 18 bases between them. The DNA of the CDR3 is TGTGCCAGCAGCCAAACCTACCGGACAGAAAAAAACACTGAAGCTTTCTTT. It codes for CASSQTYRTEKNTEAFF.

The chain employs TRBV28 and TRBJ1-5, with D unclear. The CDR3 sequence is 14 residues long. Germline CDR1 MDHEN, CDR2 SYDVKM. V lost 2 bases, J lost 6 bases, and 11 bases lay in between. Here the CDR3 reads CASSLLTMGQPQHF. The CDR3, as DNA: TGTGCCAGCAGTTTACTTACTATGGGTCAGCCCCAGCATTTT.

The chain couples TRBV6-1 to TRBJ2-7; 11 bases line up with TRBD2. CDR1 is MNHNS, CDR2 SASEGT, per germline. After removal of 4 bases from V and 3 bases from J, the junction contained 8 bases not matched to a gene. The length of the CDR3 is 16 residues. The CDR3: CASSGRLAGKIYEQYF. The CDR3 DNA reads as TGTGCCAGCAGTGGGAGACTAGCGGGGAAAATCTACGAGCAGTACTTC.

This rearrangement joins TRBV6-1 to TRBJ2-7; TRBD2 aligns across 9 bases. V trimming: 0 bases; J trimming: 4 bases; junction bases outside the gene matches: 10. Germline lookup yields CDR1 MNHNS and CDR2 SASEGT. The CDR3 consists of 17 residues. CDR3 DNA: TGTGCCAGCAGTGAAGCGAGCCGAGCGGGGGGTCTTTACGAGCAGTACTTC. It is translated as CASSEASRAGGLYEQYF.

This clone has just a few counts. This chain joins TRBV6-6 and TRBJ1-2; D ambiguous. V was trimmed by 7 bases and J by 2 bases, leaving 14 bases between them. Germline V gene data show CDR1 as MNHNY and CDR2 as SVGAGI (reference sequence). CDR3 length: 14 amino acids. CDR3 in amino acids: CASTLNRRNYGYTF. The CDR3 nucleotides read TGTGCCAGCACCTTGAATAGGCGGAACTATGGCTACACCTTC.

The chain employs TRBV6-1 and TRBJ2-7, with TRBD1 matching 8 bases. CDR3 length: 12 residues. CDR1 is MNHNS, CDR2 SASEGT, per germline. J gave up 4 bases and V 6 bases, and 2 bases lay outside the gene matches. CDR3 loop: CASRDRVYEQYF. Here the CDR3 DNA reads TGTGCCAGCAGGGACAGGGTATACGAGCAGTACTTC.

As for this clone: The sample has other DNA sequences that encode this CDR3 too. The gene calls are TRBV28 and TRBJ2-7; D perhaps matches TRBD2 (6 bases). Germline CDR1 is MDHEN and CDR2 is SYDVKM. The germline V and J ends were trimmed by 0 bases and 3 bases, with 12 bases remaining between them. CDR3 length: 15 residues. The CDR3 reads CASSLWGGTSYEQYF. For the CDR3, the DNA is TGTGCCAGCAGTTTATGGGGCGGGACCAGCTACGAGCAGTACTTC.

The count of this clone is one. Other DNA sequences within the sample encode an identical CDR3. The CDR3 sequence is CASSSGGASGRYNEQFF. CDR3 bases: TGTGCCAGTAGTTCCGGGGGGGCTAGCGGGAGATACAATGAGCAGTTCTTC. V usage is TRBV19 and J usage is TRBJ2-1; TRBD2 matches at 10 bases. The V gene's germline CDR1 is LNHDA and CDR2 SQIVND (reference sequence). The ends lost 5 bases at V and 4 bases at J; junction bases unmatched: 11. This CDR3 spans 17 amino acids.